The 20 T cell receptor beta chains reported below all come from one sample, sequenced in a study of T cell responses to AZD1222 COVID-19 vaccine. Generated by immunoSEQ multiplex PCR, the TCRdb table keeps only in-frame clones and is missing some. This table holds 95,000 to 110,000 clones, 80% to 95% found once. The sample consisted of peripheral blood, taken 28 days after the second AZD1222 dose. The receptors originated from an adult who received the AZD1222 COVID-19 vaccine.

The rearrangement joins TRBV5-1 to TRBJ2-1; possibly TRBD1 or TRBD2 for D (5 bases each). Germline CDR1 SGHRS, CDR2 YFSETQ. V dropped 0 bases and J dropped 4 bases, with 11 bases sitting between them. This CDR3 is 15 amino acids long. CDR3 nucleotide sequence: TGCGCCAGCAGCTTGGTCGGGGACGGATACAATGAGCAGTTCTTC. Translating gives CASSLVGDGYNEQFF.

The CDR3 bases are TGTGCCACCAGTGATCCTCTAGCGACAACCTACAATGAGCAGTTCTTC. Amino acid sequence: CATSDPLATTYNEQFF. The V gene is TRBV24-1, the J gene TRBJ2-1; perhaps TRBD2 as D (6 bases). Trimming removed 3 bases at V and 2 bases at J, with 13 bases between. This CDR3 is built from 16 residues. CDR1 is KGHDR, CDR2 SFDVKD, per germline.

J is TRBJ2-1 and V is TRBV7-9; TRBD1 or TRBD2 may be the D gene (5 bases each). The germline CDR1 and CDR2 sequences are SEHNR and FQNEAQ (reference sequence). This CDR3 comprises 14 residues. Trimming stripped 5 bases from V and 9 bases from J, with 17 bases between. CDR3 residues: CASSPPGRGSEQFF. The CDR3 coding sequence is TGTGCCAGCAGCCCCCCGGGAAGGGGAAGTGAGCAGTTCTTC.

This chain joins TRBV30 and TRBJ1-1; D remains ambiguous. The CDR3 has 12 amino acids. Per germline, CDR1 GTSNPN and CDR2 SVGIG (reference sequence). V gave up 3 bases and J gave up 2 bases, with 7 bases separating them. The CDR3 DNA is TGTGCCTGGAGGCCCCTAAACACTGAAGCTTTCTTT. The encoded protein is CAWRPLNTEAFF.

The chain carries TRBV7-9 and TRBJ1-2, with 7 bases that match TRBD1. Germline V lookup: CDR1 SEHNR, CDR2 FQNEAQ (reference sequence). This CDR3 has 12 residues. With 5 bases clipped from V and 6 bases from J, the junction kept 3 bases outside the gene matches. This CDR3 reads CASSLTGDGYTF. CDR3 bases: TGTGCCAGCAGCCTTACAGGGGATGGCTACACCTTC. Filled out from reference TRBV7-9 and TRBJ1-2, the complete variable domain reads DTGVSQNPRHKITKRGQNVTFRCDPISEHNRLYWYRQTLGQGPEFLTYFQNEAQLEKSRLLSDRFSAERPKGSFSTLEIQRTEQGDSAMYLCASSLTGDGYTFGSGTRLTVV.

The CDR3 DNA reads TGTGCCAGCAGCTTATCGACGGGAGGGCGAGGAGATACGCAGTATTTT. As protein: CASSLSTGGRGDTQYF. The gene calls are TRBV7-2 and TRBJ2-3; 8 bases fit TRBD2. Germline-derived CDR1 and CDR2 are SGHTA and FQGNSA. V shed 2 bases and J 5 bases; nucleotides not matched to a gene: 9. The length of the CDR3 is 16 residues.

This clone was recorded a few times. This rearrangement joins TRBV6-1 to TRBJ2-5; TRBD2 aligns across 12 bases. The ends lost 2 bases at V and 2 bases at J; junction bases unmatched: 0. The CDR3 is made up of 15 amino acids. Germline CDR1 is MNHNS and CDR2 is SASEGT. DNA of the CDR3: TGTGCCAGCAGTGAACTAGCGGGGGGGCAAGAGACCCAGTACTTC. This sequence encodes CASSELAGGQETQYF.

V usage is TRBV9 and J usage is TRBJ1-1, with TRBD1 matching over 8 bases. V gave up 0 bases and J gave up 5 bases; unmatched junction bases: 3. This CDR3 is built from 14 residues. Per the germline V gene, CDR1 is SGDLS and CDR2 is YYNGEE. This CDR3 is CASSVVDRVTEAFF. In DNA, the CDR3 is TGTGCCAGCAGCGTAGTGGACAGGGTGACTGAAGCTTTCTTT.

The CDR3 protein is CASSQVGWQGDGYTF. CDR3 coding DNA: TGTGCCAGCAGCCAAGTAGGGTGGCAGGGTGATGGCTACACCTTC. The genes are TRBV3-1 (or the pseudogene TRBV3-2) and TRBJ1-2, with D perhaps TRBD1 (5 bases). This CDR3 spans 15 amino acids. The V gene lost 1 base and the J gene lost 6 bases, with 15 bases spanning the gap. Germline CDR1 LGHDT, CDR2 YNNKEL (reference sequence).

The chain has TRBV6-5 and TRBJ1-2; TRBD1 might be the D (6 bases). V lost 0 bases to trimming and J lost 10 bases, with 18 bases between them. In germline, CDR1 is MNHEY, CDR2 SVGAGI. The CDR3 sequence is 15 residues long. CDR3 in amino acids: CASSYSSRGRLFYTF. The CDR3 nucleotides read TGTGCCAGCAGTTACTCGAGCAGGGGCCGTCTATTCTACACCTTC.

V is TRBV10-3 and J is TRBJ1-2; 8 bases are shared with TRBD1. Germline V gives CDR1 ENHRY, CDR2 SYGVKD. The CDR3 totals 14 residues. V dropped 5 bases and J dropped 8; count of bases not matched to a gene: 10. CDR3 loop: CAISPLVTGVGYTF. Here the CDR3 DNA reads TGTGCCATCAGTCCCCTTGTGACAGGGGTCGGCTACACCTTC.

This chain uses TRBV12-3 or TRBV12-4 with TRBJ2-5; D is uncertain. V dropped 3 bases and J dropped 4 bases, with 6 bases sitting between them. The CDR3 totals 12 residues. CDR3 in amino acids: CASSFSRETQYF. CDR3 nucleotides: TGTGCCAGCAGTTTTAGCCGAGAGACCCAGTACTTC.

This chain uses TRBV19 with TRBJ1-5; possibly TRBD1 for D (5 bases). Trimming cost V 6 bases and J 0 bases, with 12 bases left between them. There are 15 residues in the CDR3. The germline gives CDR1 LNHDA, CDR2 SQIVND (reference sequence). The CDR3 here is CASRFEGNSNQPQHF. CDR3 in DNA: TGTGCCAGTAGATTCGAGGGGAATAGCAATCAGCCCCAGCATTTT.

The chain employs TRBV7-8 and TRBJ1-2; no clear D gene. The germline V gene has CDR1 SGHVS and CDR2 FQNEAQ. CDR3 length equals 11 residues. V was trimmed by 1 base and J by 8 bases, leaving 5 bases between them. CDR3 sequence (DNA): TGTGCCAGCAGCTTAGGCGGGGGCTACACCTTC. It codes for CASSLGGGYTF.

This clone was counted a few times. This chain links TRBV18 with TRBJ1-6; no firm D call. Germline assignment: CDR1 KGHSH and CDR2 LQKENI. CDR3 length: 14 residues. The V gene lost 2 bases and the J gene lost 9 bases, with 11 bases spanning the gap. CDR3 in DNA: TGTGCCAGCTCACCATACCAGAAGGGTTCACCCCTCCACTTT. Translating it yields CASSPYQKGSPLHF. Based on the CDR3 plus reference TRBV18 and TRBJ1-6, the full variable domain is NAGVMQNPRHLVRRRGQEARLRCSPMKGHSHVYWYRQLPEEGLKFMVYLQKENIIDESGMPKERFSAEFPKEGPSILRIQQVVRGDSAAYFCASSPYQKGSPLHFGNGTRLTVT.

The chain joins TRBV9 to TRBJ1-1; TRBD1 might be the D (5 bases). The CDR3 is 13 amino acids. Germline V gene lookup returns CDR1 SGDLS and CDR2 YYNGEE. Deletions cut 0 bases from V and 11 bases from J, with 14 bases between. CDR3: CASSVVSGGEAFF. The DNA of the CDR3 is TGTGCCAGCAGCGTAGTTTCCGGGGGAGAGGCTTTCTTT.

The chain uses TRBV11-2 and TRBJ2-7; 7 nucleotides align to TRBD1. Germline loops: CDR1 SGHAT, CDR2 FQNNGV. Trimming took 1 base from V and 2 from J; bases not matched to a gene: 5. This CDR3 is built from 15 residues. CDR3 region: CASSLGDRTPYEQYF. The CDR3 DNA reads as TGTGCCAGCAGCTTAGGGGACAGAACCCCCTACGAGCAGTACTTC.

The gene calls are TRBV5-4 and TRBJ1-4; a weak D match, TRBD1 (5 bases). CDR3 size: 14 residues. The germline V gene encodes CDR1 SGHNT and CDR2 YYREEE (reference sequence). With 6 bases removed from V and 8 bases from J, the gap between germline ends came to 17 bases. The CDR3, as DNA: TGTGCCAGCACCCCCTCGCCAGGGAACGAAAAACTGTTTTTT. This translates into CASTPSPGNEKLFF.

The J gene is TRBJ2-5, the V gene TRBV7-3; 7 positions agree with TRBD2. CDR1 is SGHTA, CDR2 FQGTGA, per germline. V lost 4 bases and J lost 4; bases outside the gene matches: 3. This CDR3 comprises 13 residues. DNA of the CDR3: TGTGCCAGCAGCTCCGAGCGGGGAGAGACCCAGTACTTC. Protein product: CASSSERGETQYF.

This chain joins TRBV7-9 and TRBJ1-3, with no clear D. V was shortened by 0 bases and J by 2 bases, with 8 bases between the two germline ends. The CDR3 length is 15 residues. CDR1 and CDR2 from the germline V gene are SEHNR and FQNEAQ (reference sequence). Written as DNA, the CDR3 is TGTGCCAGCAGCTTAGCCGTACTCGCTGGAAACACCATATATTTT. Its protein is CASSLAVLAGNTIYF.